The 27 T cell receptor beta chains given below trace back to one sample, sequenced in a study of blood T cell repertoires in COVID-19. Profiled with immunoSEQ multiplex PCR; TCRdb holds only in-frame clones, not every one. The table records about 93,000 clones, under 90% of them present only once. The sample taken for sequencing was peripheral blood. Receptors originate from a human donor with active COVID-19. The donor label of this sample is uncertain.

This clone was observed once. This sequence joins TRBV7-9 and TRBJ2-1; 10 bases agree with TRBD1. With V trimmed by 3 bases and J by 7 bases, 9 bases remained unmatched. The CDR3 has 16 amino acids. Germline assignment: CDR1 SEHNR and CDR2 FQNEAQ (reference sequence). The CDR3 bases are TGTGCCAGCAGCTTCCTCGGGACAGGGGTATCAAATGAGCAGTTCTTC. This encodes CASSFLGTGVSNEQFF.

The chain's CDR3 is CSASQGQGNQPQHF. DNA of the CDR3: TGCAGTGCTAGTCAGGGACAGGGGAATCAGCCCCAGCATTTT. The gene calls are TRBV20-1 and TRBJ1-5; TRBD1 aligns across 10 bases. The CDR3 consists of 14 residues. V gave up 3 bases and J gave up 4 bases; unmatched junction bases: 3. The germline gives CDR1 DFQATT, CDR2 SNEGSKA (reference sequence).

The V and J genes are TRBV18 and TRBJ1-2; 8 bases are a match to TRBD1. J gave up 6 bases and V 2 bases, and 5 bases lay outside the gene matches. CDR3 size: 14 residues. CDR1 and CDR2 from the germline V gene are KGHSH and LQKENI. The CDR3 sequence is CASSPATGVHGYTF. CDR3 sequence (DNA): TGTGCCAGCTCACCAGCGACAGGGGTACATGGCTACACCTTC.

The rearrangement joins TRBV6-5 to TRBJ2-5, with 10 bases fitting TRBD1. Germline trimming cut 6 bases from V and 7 bases from J; bases unmatched to any gene: 2. CDR3 length equals 12 residues. Germline V gene sequence: CDR1 MNHEY, CDR2 SVGAGI. For the CDR3, the DNA is TGTGCCAGCAGCAGGGACAGGGGGACCCAGTACTTC. Its protein is CASSRDRGTQYF.

A remark on this clone: At one of its ends the junction is not consistent with the germline gene, which may arise from a read error. J is TRBJ2-1 and V is TRBV2; 8 nucleotides agree with TRBD2. The CDR3 covers 17 residues. Looked up from germline, CDR1 is SNHLY and CDR2 is FYNNEI. CDR3 DNA: TGTGCCAGCAGGGAAGACCCACTAGCGGACTACTACAATGAGCAGTTCTTC. It encodes CASREDPLADYYNEQFF.

The V call is TRBV5-1, the J call TRBJ1-1, with 9 bases that match TRBD1. V shed 4 bases, J shed 4 bases, and the junction held 8 bases outside the gene matches. CDR3 size: 15 residues. The germline V gene encodes CDR1 SGHRS and CDR2 YFSETQ. CDR3 coding DNA: TGCGCCAGCAGCCATACTCCGGACAGGGGCACTGAAGCTTTCTTT. Protein sequence: CASSHTPDRGTEAFF.

V and J are TRBV5-1 and TRBJ1-6; weak D call: TRBD1 (6 bases). The V end lost 4 bases, the J end lost 7 bases, and 15 bases lay between the germline ends. The length of the CDR3 is 15 residues. Germline V gene sequence: CDR1 SGHRS, CDR2 YFSETQ. CDR3 region: CASSTQGAENSPLHF. CDR3 DNA sequence: TGCGCCAGCAGCACACAGGGTGCGGAGAATTCACCCCTCCACTTT.

The CDR3 sequence: CASSADRLHSGANVLTF. The CDR3 coding sequence is TGTGCCAGCTCTGCGGACAGGCTTCACTCTGGGGCCAACGTCCTGACTTTC. The chain combines TRBV7-8 with TRBJ2-6; 7 bases agree with TRBD1. The V gene's germline CDR1 is SGHVS and CDR2 FQNEAQ. There are 17 residues in the CDR3. Germline trimming cut 8 bases from V and 0 bases from J; bases unmatched to any gene: 10.

This chain connects TRBV5-1 to TRBJ1-2; 7 nucleotides line up with TRBD1. V shed 7 bases, J shed 7 bases, and the junction held 16 bases outside the gene matches. The CDR3 sequence is 15 residues long. Germline V lookup: CDR1 SGHRS, CDR2 YFSETQ. Here the CDR3 reads CASSVTTGRSGGYTF. The CDR3 DNA reads as TGCGCCAGCTCCGTAACGACAGGGAGGAGTGGTGGCTACACCTTC.

This rearrangement joins TRBV3-1 (or the pseudogene TRBV3-2) to TRBJ2-7, with 7 bases fitting TRBD1. From germline, CDR1 is LGHDT and CDR2 YNNKEL (reference sequence). With V trimmed by 4 bases and J by 5 bases, 2 bases remained unmatched. The CDR3 has 12 amino acids. This chain's CDR3 is CASSPGGHEQYF. The DNA of the CDR3 is TGTGCCAGCAGCCCAGGGGGTCACGAGCAGTACTTC.

The chain couples TRBV9 to TRBJ2-5; 12 nucleotides line up with TRBD2. CDR3 size: 18 residues. From germline, CDR1 is SGDLS and CDR2 YYNGEE. V was clipped by 3 bases and J by 2 bases; unmatched bases: 11. The CDR3, as DNA: TGTGCCAGCAGCGGAGACAGGGGACTAGCGGGCTCACAAGAGACCCAGTACTTC. Translating gives CASSGDRGLAGSQETQYF.

The chain carries TRBV14 and TRBJ2-7, with TRBD2 matching over 7 bases. The J segment lost 2 bases and the V segment lost 2 bases, leaving 9 bases of the junction unmatched. The CDR3 is made up of 16 amino acids. CDR1 SGHDN and CDR2 FVKESK come from the germline V gene. Written as DNA, the CDR3 is TGTGCCAGCAGCCAACACGAAGCGGGGCCGCCCTACGAGCAGTACTTC. Protein product: CASSQHEAGPPYEQYF.

The chain has TRBV7-2 and TRBJ2-5; D unclear. Per the germline V gene, CDR1 is SGHTA and CDR2 is FQGNSA. Trimming cost V 1 base and J 0 bases, with 3 bases left between them. The CDR3 spans 13 residues. DNA for the CDR3: TGTGCCAGCAGCTTAGACTACCAAGAGACCCAGTACTTC. It encodes CASSLDYQETQYF.

The V call is TRBV7-2, the J call TRBJ2-1; 9 bases are a match to TRBD2. The CDR3 has 15 residues. V trimming: 5 bases; J trimming: 0 bases; junction bases outside the gene matches: 2. Germline assignment: CDR1 SGHTA and CDR2 FQGNSA. The CDR3 DNA follows: TGTGCCAGCAGCGTTAGCGGGGGCTCCTACAATGAGCAGTTCTTC. Protein: CASSVSGGSYNEQFF.

The chain employs TRBV12-3 or TRBV12-4 and TRBJ1-1; D ambiguous. This CDR3 has 13 residues. Trimming pared 3 bases from V and 6 bases from J, leaving 11 bases between. The CDR3 reads CASSFQAGAEAFF. Written as DNA, the CDR3 is TGTGCCAGCAGTTTTCAGGCCGGGGCTGAAGCTTTCTTT.

The chain combines TRBV7-3 with TRBJ1-2, with 8 bases fitting TRBD1. Germline values: CDR1 SGHTA, CDR2 FQGTGA. This CDR3 is 14 amino acids long. V gave up 5 bases and J gave up 3 bases; unmatched junction bases: 5. This CDR3 reads CASSPDRGDYGYTF. CDR3 coding DNA: TGTGCCAGCAGCCCCGACAGGGGAGACTATGGCTACACCTTC.

This rearrangement joins TRBV5-1 to TRBJ2-5; TRBD2 might be the D (6 bases). From germline, CDR1 is SGHRS and CDR2 YFSETQ. The CDR3 sequence is 15 residues long. Trimming took off 0 bases at V and 1 base at J, with 10 bases between the two ends. This chain's CDR3 is CASSLAGLIQETQYF. CDR3 nucleotides: TGCGCCAGCAGCTTGGCCGGACTAATCCAAGAGACCCAGTACTTC.

The CDR3 region is CASSSLAGVAYEQYF. The CDR3 nucleotides are TGTGCCAGCAGTTCTCTAGCGGGGGTGGCCTACGAGCAGTACTTC. The V and J genes are TRBV27 and TRBJ2-7; TRBD2 matches 10 bases. J gave up 2 bases and V 4 bases, and 5 bases lay outside the gene matches. The CDR3 extends over 15 amino acids. The germline gives CDR1 MNHEY, CDR2 SMNVEV (reference sequence).

The chain is built from TRBV3-1 (or the pseudogene TRBV3-2) and TRBJ2-4, with 11 nucleotides matching TRBD2. V was clipped by 6 bases and J by 2 bases; unmatched bases: 24. The germline V gene has CDR1 LGHDT and CDR2 YNNKEL (reference sequence). The length of the CDR3 is 22 residues. The CDR3 here is CASSHSTLTVAGGHPPKNIQYF. CDR3 DNA: TGTGCCAGCAGTCATTCCACACTGACAGTAGCGGGGGGGCACCCCCCCAAAAACATTCAGTACTTC.

The chain has TRBV27 and TRBJ2-2; 7 nucleotides match TRBD1. Germline assignment: CDR1 MNHEY and CDR2 SMNVEV (reference sequence). V shed 0 bases and J 5 bases; nucleotides not matched to a gene: 3. CDR3 size: 15 residues. CDR3 DNA sequence: TGTGCCAGCAGTTTATCGAACAGGGGAACCGGGGAGCTGTTTTTT. This gives the protein CASSLSNRGTGELFF.

The chain combines TRBV9 with TRBJ1-6; TRBD1 matches 7 bases. This CDR3 region has 17 residues. Per the germline V gene, CDR1 is SGDLS and CDR2 is YYNGEE. Unmatched junction bases numbered 13, after V lost 3 bases and J lost 7 bases. CDR3: CASSETDRTGQNSPLHF. DNA for the CDR3: TGTGCCAGCAGCGAGACGGATCGGACAGGACAGAATTCACCCCTCCACTTT.

V gene TRBV27 combines with J gene TRBJ1-5; D is ambiguous. V was pared by 0 bases and J by 4 bases, with 10 bases between. The CDR3 spans 15 residues. Germline assignment: CDR1 MNHEY and CDR2 SMNVEV (reference sequence). The CDR3 coding sequence is TGTGCCAGCAGTTTATCTTGGCCTCCTAATCAGCCCCAGCATTTT. This sequence encodes CASSLSWPPNQPQHF.

The chain carries TRBV7-8 and TRBJ2-7; tentative D call: TRBD2 (6 bases). This CDR3 region has 12 residues. CDR1 is SGHVS and CDR2 is FQNEAQ in the germline V gene. V was pared by 2 bases and J by 11 bases, with 13 bases between. The CDR3 nucleotides are TGTGCCAGCAGCTTACCGGCGGGGCCGAAGTACTTC. Protein product: CASSLPAGPKYF.

The V call is TRBV5-8, the J call TRBJ1-1, with D perhaps TRBD1 (5 bases). Trimming took off 3 bases at V and 4 bases at J, with 19 bases between the two ends. Germline assignment: CDR1 SGHTS and CDR2 YDEGEE. The CDR3 is 16 amino acids. CDR3 sequence reads: CASSSWGQGTGTEAFF. Here the CDR3 DNA reads TGTGCCAGCAGCTCCTGGGGCCAGGGAACGGGCACTGAAGCTTTCTTT.

The chain employs TRBV18 and TRBJ1-1; TRBD1 matches at 8 bases. The V and J ends lost 4 bases and 7 bases, in that order; junction bases with no gene match: 11. There are 15 residues in the CDR3. The germline V gene has CDR1 KGHSH and CDR2 LQKENI. The CDR3 nucleotides are TGTGCCAGCTCACGGGAACAGGGGGGGGACAGTGAAGCTTTCTTT. Its translation is CASSREQGGDSEAFF.

The V gene is TRBV5-4, the J gene TRBJ2-1, with TRBD2 matching 11 bases. V trimming: 3 bases; J trimming: 10 bases; junction bases outside the gene matches: 12. The CDR3 has 16 residues. Germline V lookup: CDR1 SGHNT, CDR2 YYREEE (reference sequence). The CDR3 sequence: CASSSGGSGGAHEQFF. The CDR3 region has the DNA TGTGCCAGCAGCTCTGGCGGTAGCGGGGGGGCTCACGAGCAGTTCTTC.

This chain connects TRBV15 to TRBJ1-4, with unresolved D. Trimming stripped 0 bases from V and 0 bases from J, with 8 bases between. The CDR3 extends over 16 amino acids. Germline V gene lookup returns CDR1 LNHNV and CDR2 YYDKDF (reference sequence). This CDR3 reads CATSRDPVATNEKLFF. CDR3 sequence (DNA): TGTGCCACCAGCAGAGATCCGGTGGCAACTAATGAAAAACTGTTTTTT. Full variable domain (rest looked up from reference TRBV15 and TRBJ1-4): DAMVIQNPRYQVTQFGKPVTLSCSQTLNHNVMYWYQQKSSQAPKLLFHYYDKDFNNEADTPDNFQSRRPNTSFCFLDIRSPGLGDTAMYLCATSRDPVATNEKLFFGSGTQLSVL.